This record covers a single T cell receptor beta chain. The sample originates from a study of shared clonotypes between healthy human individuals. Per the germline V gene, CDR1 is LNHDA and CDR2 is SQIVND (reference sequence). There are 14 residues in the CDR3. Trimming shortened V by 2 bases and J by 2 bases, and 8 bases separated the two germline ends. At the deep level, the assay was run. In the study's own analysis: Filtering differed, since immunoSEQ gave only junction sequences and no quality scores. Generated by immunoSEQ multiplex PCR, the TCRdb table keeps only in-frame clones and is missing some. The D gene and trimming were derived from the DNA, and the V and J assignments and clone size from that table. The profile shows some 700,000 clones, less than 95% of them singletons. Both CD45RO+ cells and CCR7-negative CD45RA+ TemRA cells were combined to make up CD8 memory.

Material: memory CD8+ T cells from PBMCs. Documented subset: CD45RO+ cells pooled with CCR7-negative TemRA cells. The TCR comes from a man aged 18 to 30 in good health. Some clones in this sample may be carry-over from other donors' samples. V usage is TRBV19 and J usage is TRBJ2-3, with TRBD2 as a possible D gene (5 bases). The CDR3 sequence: CASSIRTHTDTQYF. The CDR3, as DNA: TGTGCCAGTAGTATAAGGACTCACACAGATACGCAGTATTTT.